Following are 7 T cell receptor beta chains from one sample sequenced in a study of cytomegalovirus exposure and HLA in healthy donors. PCR primers comprised 60 Vbeta and 13 Jbeta primers. Sequenced by immunoSEQ multiplex PCR; TCRdb stores in-frame clones only, minus some. The sample contains approximately 170,000 clones, under 85% of which appear only once. Material for sequencing was PBMCs. These receptors all stem from a woman between 18 and 29 years old in good health and CMV-seronegative.

This rearrangement joins TRBV19 to TRBJ2-5; a possible D gene is TRBD2 (6 bases). With 4 bases removed from V and 7 bases from J, the gap between germline ends came to 16 bases. Germline V gene lookup returns CDR1 LNHDA and CDR2 SQIVND (reference sequence). The CDR3 is 14 amino acids. CDR3 protein: CASSTTGGASTQYF. The CDR3 nucleotides read TGTGCCAGTAGTACCACCGGCGGGGCATCGACCCAGTACTTC.

V is TRBV7-7 and J is TRBJ2-2; 7 nucleotides line up with TRBD1. The CDR3 runs 14 residues. Germline CDR1 reads SSHAT; CDR2 reads FNYEAQ (reference sequence). With V trimmed by 5 bases and J by 4 bases, 4 bases remained unmatched. CDR3 region: CASSPTGSTGELFF. The CDR3 DNA reads as TGTGCCAGCAGCCCGACAGGGTCCACCGGGGAGCTGTTTTTT.

This clone was observed a few times. The chain has TRBV27 and TRBJ2-7; 7 bases match TRBD1. V gave up 6 bases and J gave up 3 bases; unmatched junction bases: 8. The CDR3 covers 14 residues. The germline V gene has CDR1 MNHEY and CDR2 SMNVEV (reference sequence). The CDR3 region has the DNA TGTGCCAGCAGAACGCCGGGACAGAGCTACGAGCAGTACTTC. It specifies CASRTPGQSYEQYF.

The chain uses TRBV7-9 and TRBJ1-4; D is unclear. CDR3 length: 15 residues. Trimming pared 5 bases from V and 3 bases from J, leaving 13 bases between. The V gene's germline CDR1 is SEHNR and CDR2 FQNEAQ (reference sequence). CDR3 amino acids: CASSRRGAANEKLFF. Here the CDR3 DNA reads TGTGCCAGCAGCCGACGGGGAGCGGCTAATGAAAAACTGTTTTTT. The full variable domain, with the rest looked up from reference TRBV7-9 and TRBJ1-4, is DTGVSQNPRHKITKRGQNVTFRCDPISEHNRLYWYRQTLGQGPEFLTYFQNEAQLEKSRLLSDRFSAERPKGSFSTLEIQRTEQGDSAMYLCASSRRGAANEKLFFGSGTQLSVL.

This CDR3 is CATRSPRGGTGELFF. The CDR3 DNA is TGTGCCACCAGATCACCTCGGGGGGGTACCGGGGAGCTGTTTTTT. The gene calls are TRBV6-5 and TRBJ2-2; TRBD2 matches at 8 bases. Trimming took 10 bases from V and 5 from J; bases not matched to a gene: 12. The CDR3 spans 15 residues. The germline V gene has CDR1 MNHEY and CDR2 SVGAGI.

The chain is built from TRBV4-1 and TRBJ1-5; TRBD1 aligns across 7 bases. Trimming took 3 bases from V and 9 from J; bases not matched to a gene: 11. The germline gives CDR1 MGHRA, CDR2 YSYEKL. CDR3 size: 15 residues. CDR3 loop: CASSHLKQGHGPQHF. For the CDR3, the DNA is TGCGCCAGCAGCCACCTCAAACAGGGGCATGGGCCCCAGCATTTT.

The chain links TRBV12-5 to TRBJ2-2; 10 bases line up with TRBD2. Germline CDR1 LGHNT, CDR2 FRNRAP. CDR3 length: 16 amino acids. Unmatched junction bases numbered 11, after V lost 9 bases and J lost 4 bases. CDR3 bases: TGTGCTAGCGTCGCTAGCGGGAGTCTGAGCACCGGGGAGCTGTTTTTT. As protein: CASVASGSLSTGELFF.